This T cell receptor (beta chain) was captured in a study of T-cell reconstitution after alpha-beta-depleted transplantation in children. Trimming removed 3 bases from V and 6 bases from J, with 27 bases in between. The CDR3 has 19 amino acids. Germline lookup yields CDR1 LNHDA and CDR2 SQIVND (reference sequence). Preparation of the TCRbeta library involved a method that used unique molecular identifiers. TCRdb processed the PCR reads anew with MiXCR; each CDR3 protein has one entry. Of around 250,000 distinct CDR3 sequences in the sample, 8.2% are singletons; the top ten hold just under 6.5%. As regards this clonotype: The antigen is not known.

The study, taken as a whole, reports: The study reportedly traced alpha-beta T cells about two months after transplant to several hundred expanded graft clones. For some patients, TCRbeta diversity was high at day 60 because of recipient T cells and thymic progenitors that survived. Counts and diversity of T cells one year after transplant came mostly from newly produced T cells.

V gene TRBV19 combines with J gene TRBJ2-1, with D maybe TRBD2 (6 bases). This specimen was PBMCs, mostly from graft donor cells, taken 180 days after TCRalphabeta/CD19-depleted stem cell transplant. The sequence derives from a male patient aged 5 to 17 who had a stem cell transplant for acute lymphoblastic leukemia, so the T cells may come from the graft donor. The CDR3 sequence is CASSIFPRARLGGGNEQFF. The CDR3 nucleotides are TGTGCCAGTAGTATTTTTCCCCGGGCCCGACTAGGCGGAGGCAATGAGCAGTTCTTC.